The source of this TCR beta chain is a study of Graves' ophthalmopathy and Graves' hyperthyroidism. Unmatched junction bases numbered 10, after V lost 0 bases and J lost 5 bases. Germline CDR1 and CDR2: DFQATT and SNEGSKA (reference sequence). The CDR3 length is 16 residues. Using RNA transcripts, the TCR beta CDR3 regions were amplified. Second-round multiplex PCR came after a first-round RT-PCR that employed HTBI primers. TCRdb re-analysed the multiplex PCR reads in MiXCR, keeping a single row per CDR3 protein. The sample contains 600,000 to 950,000 distinct CDR3 sequences, roughly two fifths of which appear only once. This clonotype was detected a few times. Antigen unknown. Study-wide results and limits: Both an approximately 70% sensitivity and an approximately 72% specificity characterized the model's predictions of ophthalmopathy progression. Among expanded thyroid clonotypes above 0.001 frequency, most also occurred in blood.

The study enrolled ophthalmopathy donors with moderate-to-severe activity, CAS ≥3, NOSPECS ≥4 and duration under 3 months. Patients were excluded if they had other autoimmune diseases or uncontrolled infections, and likewise if pregnancy or lactation applied. This clonotype was obtained from an adult man with Graves' ophthalmopathy. The chain carries TRBV20-1 and TRBJ1-2, with TRBD1 identical over 9 bases. Sequencing input: peripheral blood. The CDR3 loop is CSARDLGQGIGYGYTF. Written as DNA, the CDR3 is TGCAGTGCTAGAGATCTCGGACAGGGGATCGGGTATGGCTACACCTTC.